The rows below give T cell receptor beta chains drawn from one sample of a study of blood T cell repertoires in COVID-19. Clones were sequenced by immunoSEQ multiplex PCR, and TCRdb holds only the in-frame ones, with some missing. This sample carries hundreds of thousands of clones, around 90% of them seen once, and the ten largest clones take 0.8% to 0.9%. Sequencing was done on a sample of peripheral blood. These receptors came from a man younger than 35 with COVID-19, enrolled during active disease. Each CDR3 is given with its conserved first and last residue. A D gene is named only where the DNA matches it firmly. Expanded clones are given a class, and other clones once, few, many or no size at all.

V,J,size,D,DNA,CDR3
TRBV5-1,TRBJ2-3,.,.,TGCGCCAGCAGCTTTATTCCCGGGGAAGATACGCAGTATTTT,CASSFIPGEDTQYF
TRBV13,TRBJ1-6,few,.,TGTGCCAGCAGCACAGGATCTCCTAATTCACCCCTCCACTTT,CASSTGSPNSPLHF
TRBV5-1,TRBJ2-1,.,TRBD2,TGCGCCAGCAGCCGGGCCCCAGTAGCGGGGGTAAAGAATGAGCAGTTCTTC,CASSRAPVAGVKNEQFF
TRBV5-1,TRBJ2-2,.,.,TGCGCCAGCAGCTACCGGGGGGCCCTGAACACCGGGGAGCTGTTTTTT,CASSYRGALNTGELFF
TRBV7-9,TRBJ2-1,few,TRBD2,TGTGCCAGCAGCTTAACTAGCGGATACAACTCCTACAATGAGCAGTTCTTC,CASSLTSGYNSYNEQFF
TRBV19,TRBJ1-6,.,.,TGTGCCAGTAGTATGGGCAGGGGTAATTCACCCCTCCACTTT,CASSMGRGNSPLHF
TRBV29-1,TRBJ2-7,few,TRBD1,TGCAGCGTTGATCAGACAGGGGAGCAGTACTTC,CSVDQTGEQYF
TRBV5-4,TRBJ1-1,once,.,TGTGCCAGCGAGGGAGCCCCCGACACTGAAGCTTTCTTT,CASEGAPDTEAFF
TRBV7-9,TRBJ2-7,few,.,TGTGCCAGCAGCCCCCTACTAGACGAGCAGTACTTC,CASSPLLDEQYF
TRBV6-4,TRBJ2-3,.,TRBD1,TGTGCCAGCAGTGACGTCGACAGGGGGCGGCCCCGAGGGGGGACAGATACGCAGTATTTT,CASSDVDRGRPRGGTDTQYF
TRBV7-9,TRBJ2-3,.,.,TGTGCCAGCAGCTTAAACCCGATAGACACAGATACGCAGTATTTT,CASSLNPIDTDTQYF
TRBV4-2,TRBJ1-3,.,.,TGTGCCAGCAGCCAAGATCCCTGGACATCCGGAAACACCATATATTTT,CASSQDPWTSGNTIYF
TRBV14,TRBJ1-5,.,.,TGTGCCAGCAGCCGTAAGATCGGGGGGGGGAGCAATCAGCCCCAGCATTTT,CASSRKIGGGSNQPQHF
TRBV14,TRBJ1-4,.,.,TGTGCCAGCAGCTTCGACAGATTTAATGAAAAACTGTTTTTT,CASSFDRFNEKLFF
TRBV7-3,TRBJ2-1,.,TRBD2,TGTGCCAGCAGCCCCCAAAGCGGGAATCCCCACAATGAGCAGTTCTTC,CASSPQSGNPHNEQFF
TRBV3-1/TRBV3-2,TRBJ2-5,.,TRBD2,TGTGCCAGCAGCCTGACTAGCTCGAAGACCCAGTACTTC,CASSLTSSKTQYF
TRBV12-5,TRBJ1-3,.,TRBD1,TGTGCTAGTGGTCGCCCGGACAGGGGCCGTGCAATTGACTCTGGAAACACCATATATTTT,CASGRPDRGRAIDSGNTIYF
TRBV18,TRBJ1-5,once,.,TGTGCCAGCTCACGGAGGGAGGGTGGGAATCAGCCCCAGCATTTT,CASSRREGGNQPQHF
TRBV7-2,TRBJ1-3,.,.,TGTGCCAGCAGCCGCCGGTCCCCTGGAAACACCATATATTTT,CASSRRSPGNTIYF
TRBV29-1,TRBJ2-7,.,TRBD2,TGCAGCGTCTCACTAGCGGGAGTATCCTACGAGCAGTACTTC,CSVSLAGVSYEQYF
TRBV19,TRBJ1-5,.,.,TGTGCCAGTAACCCCGCCGGGTCGAGCAATCAGCCCCAGCATTTT,CASNPAGSSNQPQHF
TRBV2,TRBJ2-4,.,TRBD2,TGTGCCAGCCAAAATAGCGGGAGACCCCCTCACATTCAGTACTTC,CASQNSGRPPHIQYF
TRBV12-3/TRBV12-4,TRBJ2-5,.,.,TGTGCCAGCAGTTTTGATGCGGAGACCCAGTACTTC,CASSFDAETQYF
TRBV5-1,TRBJ1-2,.,.,TGCGCCAGCAGAGAACCAGGGGTCCCTGGCTACACCTTC,CASREPGVPGYTF
TRBV6-1,TRBJ1-5,.,.,TGTGCCAGCAGTGAAGGGCCAATCAATCAGCCCCAGCATTTT,CASSEGPINQPQHF
TRBV7-6,TRBJ1-5,.,.,TGTGCCAGCAGCCCCCGGGCGGGTAACCCCCAGCATTTT,CASSPRAGNPQHF
TRBV10-3,TRBJ2-3,once,.,TGTGCCATCAGTGAGGCGGCAGATACGCAGTATTTT,CAISEAADTQYF
TRBV5-4,TRBJ2-5,.,TRBD2,TGTGCCAGCAGCCCAACGCCTAGCGGGAACCAAGAGACCCAGTACTTC,CASSPTPSGNQETQYF
TRBV19,TRBJ1-2,.,.,TGTGCCAGTAGTATAGAGCGTGGGGCCTATGGCTACACCTTC,CASSIERGAYGYTF
TRBV19,TRBJ1-2,.,.,TGTGCCAGTTCACCATGGGCCGCTCCTAACTATGGCTACACCTTC,CASSPWAAPNYGYTF
TRBV9,TRBJ2-3,.,TRBD2,TGTGCCAGCAGCGTAGCTCTAGCGGGAGGGGGAGATACGCAGTATTTT,CASSVALAGGGDTQYF
TRBV27,TRBJ2-6,.,.,TGTGCCAGCAGTTTATCGAGAGCTCCGGGGGCCAACGTCCTGACTTTC,CASSLSRAPGANVLTF
TRBV27,TRBJ1-1,.,.,TGTGCCAGCAGCCCCCTTGAGAGCACTGAAGCTTTCTTT,CASSPLESTEAFF
TRBV5-1,TRBJ1-2,.,.,TGCGCCAGCAGCCCCCCGGGGACTAACTATGGCTACACCTTC,CASSPPGTNYGYTF
TRBV5-1,TRBJ2-7,once,TRBD1,TGCGCCAGCAGCCAGCCCTCCGGGACAGTCTACGAGCAGTACTTC,CASSQPSGTVYEQYF
TRBV28,TRBJ1-4,.,TRBD1,TGTGCCAGCGTAGCAGGGGGGTCTAATGAAAAACTGTTTTTT,CASVAGGSNEKLFF
TRBV19,TRBJ2-2,.,.,TGTGCCAGTAATCCAGGGGAGACCGGGGAGCTGTTTTTT,CASNPGETGELFF
TRBV5-1,TRBJ2-6,.,.,TGCGCCAGCAGTCCGGGAGGGACAGGGATCTCTGGGGCCAACGTCCTGACTTTC,CASSPGGTGISGANVLTF
TRBV6-4,TRBJ2-7,.,TRBD2,TGTGCCAGTTCGATGGCTAGCGGGACCTCCTACGAGCAGTACTTC,CASSMASGTSYEQYF
TRBV7-9,TRBJ1-2,.,.,TGTGCCAGCAGCTTATGGCAGGGGTCGGACTATGGCTACACCTTC,CASSLWQGSDYGYTF
TRBV10-3,TRBJ2-1,.,TRBD2,TGTGCCATCAGACAGGGACTAGCGGGAGTCAATGAGCAGTTCTTC,CAIRQGLAGVNEQFF